These T cell receptor beta chains were read from a single sample in a study of T cell clones after liver transplantation. Sequencing was performed with immunoSEQ multiplex PCR; in TCRdb, only in-frame clones are kept and a portion is missing. The table has 50,000 to 60,000 clones, 60% to 80% seen once; the top ten hold around 9.1%. Sequenced here: CD4+ T cells from blood, sampled at the 22-month timepoint. The receptors were gathered from a human patient who received a liver transplant. Some T cells may possibly be graft donor cells. Both conserved end residues are part of each CDR3. The D gene is left open where the match is weak. Some rows mark clone size as missing; the rest say once, few, many or name a class of expanded clone.

length | size | J | D | V | CDR3 | DNA
17 | . | TRBJ1-5 | . | TRBV28 | CASSLSSFRQGNQPQHF | TGTGCCAGCAGTTTATCTTCATTTCGACAAGGTAATCAGCCCCAGCATTTT
11 | . | TRBJ2-7 | . | TRBV6-5 | CASTSHYEQYF | TGTGCCAGCACCTCTCACTACGAGCAGTACTTC
12 | . | TRBJ1-5 | TRBD1 | TRBV2 | CARGQGDQPQHF | TGTGCCAGGGGACAGGGGGATCAGCCCCAGCATTTT
15 | . | TRBJ2-3 | TRBD2 | TRBV6-6 | CASSYSGGGANTQYF | TGTGCCAGCAGTTACTCGGGCGGGGGGGCAAATACGCAGTATTTT
15 | . | TRBJ1-3 | . | TRBV30 | CAWTRQPGAGNTIYF | TGTGCCTGGACTCGACAACCGGGTGCTGGAAACACCATATATTTT
15 | . | TRBJ2-5 | . | TRBV7-9 | CASSLAGTLQETQYF | TGTGCCAGCAGCTTAGCCGGGACCTTGCAAGAGACCCAGTACTTC
15 | . | TRBJ1-5 | . | TRBV19 | CASIPGPYSNQPQHF | TGTGCCAGTATCCCGGGCCCCTATAGCAATCAGCCCCAGCATTTT
15 | . | TRBJ2-1 | TRBD2 | TRBV6-1 | CASSEAGGGVDEQFF | TGTGCCAGCAGTGAAGCGGGGGGGGGAGTGGATGAGCAGTTCTTC
20 | . | TRBJ2-7 | . | TRBV9 | CASSVVQFHREIRRSYEQYF | TGTGCCAGCAGCGTAGTCCAATTTCATCGAGAGATCAGGAGATCCTACGAGCAGTACTTC
13 | . | TRBJ1-2 | TRBD1 | TRBV28 | CASSWTGPYGYTF | TGTGCCAGCAGCTGGACAGGGCCCTATGGCTACACCTTC
15 | . | TRBJ1-2 | TRBD1 | TRBV7-2 | CASSPGTGDHYGYTF | TGTGCCAGCAGCCCGGGGACAGGGGATCACTATGGCTACACCTTC
14 | . | TRBJ2-3 | . | TRBV23-1 | CASSQWGTADTQYF | TGCGCCAGCAGTCAATGGGGTACTGCCGATACGCAGTATTTT
11 | . | TRBJ1-1 | . | TRBV29-1 | CSVILNTEAFF | TGCAGCGTAATATTGAACACTGAAGCTTTCTTT
15 | . | TRBJ2-7 | TRBD1 | TRBV6-5 | CASSYGTARPYEQYF | TGTGCCAGCAGTTATGGGACAGCCCGCCCCTACGAGCAGTACTTC
13 | . | TRBJ2-5 | . | TRBV6-5 | CASSPRGGETQYF | TGTGCCAGCAGCCCCAGGGGGGGAGAGACCCAGTACTTC
15 | . | TRBJ1-3 | TRBD1 | TRBV10-3 | CAIVPGQASGNTIYF | TGTGCCATCGTGCCAGGACAGGCCTCTGGAAACACCATATATTTT
14 | . | TRBJ2-7 | TRBD1 | TRBV10-1 | CASSSGQGVNEQYF | TGCGCCAGCAGTTCCGGACAGGGGGTCAACGAGCAGTACTTC
12 | . | TRBJ2-7 | . | TRBV2 | CASARDTYEQYF | TGTGCCAGCGCCCGCGATACCTACGAGCAGTACTTC
16 | . | TRBJ2-3 | TRBD2 | TRBV4-1 | CASSQVLAGSTDTQYF | TGCGCCAGCAGCCAAGTCCTAGCGGGTAGCACAGATACGCAGTATTTT
12 | few | TRBJ2-4 | . | TRBV6-6 | CASSDPKNIQYF | TGTGCCAGCAGCGACCCGAAAAACATTCAGTACTTC
14 | . | TRBJ1-4 | . | TRBV2 | CASSKDRGQVKLFF | TGTGCCAGCAGTAAGGACCGGGGTCAAGTCAAACTGTTTTTT
14 | . | TRBJ2-2 | . | TRBV6-4 | CASKVQGGTGELFF | TGTGCCAGCAAGGTCCAGGGAGGAACCGGGGAGCTGTTTTTT
16 | . | TRBJ2-5 | TRBD2 | TRBV7-8 | CASSLGLAPSQETQYF | TGTGCCAGCAGCTTAGGACTAGCCCCGTCCCAAGAGACCCAGTACTTC
15 | once | TRBJ2-2 | TRBD2 | TRBV10-1 | CASSDGGANTGELFF | TGCGCCAGCAGTGATGGGGGGGCGAACACCGGGGAGCTGTTTTTT
14 | . | TRBJ2-1 | TRBD1 | TRBV5-1 | CASSLGTGGNEQFF | TGCGCCAGCAGCCTGGGGACAGGGGGCAATGAGCAGTTCTTC
15 | . | TRBJ2-3 | . | TRBV18 | CASSPLAARTDTQYF | TGTGCCAGCTCACCACTAGCGGCCCGCACAGATACGCAGTATTTT
12 | . | TRBJ2-3 | . | TRBV7-2 | CASSLSGDTQYF | TGTGCCAGCAGCCTCTCGGGGGATACGCAGTATTTT
13 | . | TRBJ1-1 | . | TRBV10-3 | CASRVPDVTEAFF | TGTGCCAGCCGGGTCCCTGATGTCACTGAAGCTTTCTTT
19 | . | TRBJ1-1 | TRBD1 | TRBV14 | CASSPRGRTGLVRNTEAFF | TGTGCCAGCAGCCCCAGGGGGCGGACGGGATTGGTTAGGAACACTGAAGCTTTCTTT
16 | . | TRBJ1-1 | TRBD1 | TRBV11-2 | CASSPQDRGTNTEAFF | TGTGCCAGCAGCCCGCAGGACAGGGGAACGAACACTGAAGCTTTCTTT
15 | . | TRBJ1-1 | TRBD1 | TRBV10-2 | CASRAGQGMNTEAFF | TGCGCCAGCAGGGCGGGACAGGGGATGAACACTGAAGCTTTCTTT
16 | . | TRBJ2-7 | TRBD2 | TRBV19 | CASSISGGLAGNEQYF | TGTGCCAGTAGTATCTCGGGGGGACTAGCGGGGAACGAGCAGTACTTC
18 | . | TRBJ2-1 | TRBD2 | TRBV10-1 | CASSRGSGAGGYYNEQFF | TGCGCCAGCAGTAGGGGTAGTGGAGCGGGGGGATACTACAATGAGCAGTTCTTC
15 | . | TRBJ2-5 | . | TRBV7-3 | CASSYGLLSGETQYF | TGTGCCAGCAGCTATGGACTTCTTAGCGGAGAGACCCAGTACTTC
14 | . | TRBJ2-5 | . | TRBV5-4 | CASSLAQAQETQYF | TGTGCCAGCAGCTTGGCGCAGGCCCAAGAGACCCAGTACTTC
15 | . | TRBJ2-7 | . | TRBV18 | CASSPAVRSSYEQYF | TGTGCCAGCTCACCCGCAGTACGGAGCTCCTACGAGCAGTACTTC
18 | . | TRBJ1-3 | . | TRBV4-2 | CASSQESLDSYFGNTIYF | TGTGCCAGCAGCCAAGAATCATTGGACTCATACTTCGGGAACACCATATATTTT